This TCR beta chain was recovered during a study of PD-1 blockade in mismatch repair-deficient tumors. Study-level background: Patients had about a dozen mismatch repair-deficient cancer types and were previously treated and progressing.

A word on this clone: Its antigen is unidentified.

The CDR3 is 13 amino acids. CDR1 is LNHDA, CDR2 SQIVND, per germline (reference sequence). The V and J ends lost 5 bases and 2 bases respectively, with 9 bases between them. Study-wide findings and caveats: Rapid post-treatment expansion, then contraction, generally preceding radiologic response, marked tumor-resident clones.

Libraries were prepared by immunoSEQ multiplex PCR; TCRdb keeps only in-frame clonotypes and omits some of them. Of roughly 110,000 clones in the sample, about three quarters were seen once. PCR or immunohistochemistry showed mismatch repair deficiency in every enrolled patient. A few pembrolizumab responders had their TCRs sequenced. The V call is TRBV19, the J call TRBJ2-5, with no clear D. This receptor was taken from an adult with mismatch repair-deficient cancer. The specimen comprised peripheral blood, sampled roughly 60 weeks after starting pembrolizumab. CDR3 coding DNA: TGTGCCAGTAGTCCCCGGGTACAAGAGACCCAGTACTTC. It translates to CASSPRVQETQYF.